These 21 T cell receptor beta chains originate from one sample sequenced in a study of early T cells in non-severe SARS-CoV-2 infection. A single record per CDR3 protein comes from TCRdb applying MiXCR to the 5' RACE reads. The table shows roughly 92,000 distinct CDR3 sequences, with more than 10% occurring only once. The sequences come from whole blood, collected at baseline. These receptors came from an adult who was a healthcare worker with PCR-confirmed SARS-CoV-2 infection or an uninfected control (not recorded which).

This clonotype was found a few times. V gene TRBV6-5 combines with J gene TRBJ2-2, with TRBD1 matching 7 bases. CDR1 and CDR2 (germline): MNHEY, SVGAGI. The trim removed 4 bases at V and 4 bases at J, leaving 6 bases unmatched. The CDR3 loop spans 15 amino acids. DNA of the CDR3: TGTGCCAGCAGTTCCTCCGGGACAGTCACCGGGGAGCTGTTTTTT. Residues: CASSSSGTVTGELFF.

J is TRBJ2-5 and V is TRBV12-3 or TRBV12-4, with 9 bases aligning to TRBD2. V was pared by 3 bases and J by 5 bases, with 10 bases of the junction left unmatched. This CDR3 region has 16 residues. In nucleotides, the CDR3 is TGTGCCAGCAGTTTCCCCCCCCGCGGGGGGGAGGAGACCCAGTACTTC. Translation gives CASSFPPRGGEETQYF.

This chain connects TRBV6-6 to TRBJ1-2, with 7 bases that match TRBD1. The V segment lost 0 bases and the J segment 8 bases; nucleotides outside the gene matches: 12. Germline CDR1 MNHNY, CDR2 SVGAGI (reference sequence). This CDR3 is 16 amino acids long. The DNA of the CDR3 is TGTGCCAGCAGTTACTCGGGACAGCACTCTATGTACGGCTACACCTTC. Amino acids: CASSYSGQHSMYGYTF.

This chain uses TRBV5-1 with TRBJ2-5; 7 nucleotides line up with TRBD2. J gave up 0 bases and V 5 bases, and 7 bases lay outside the gene matches. The CDR3 contains 15 residues. Looked up from germline, CDR1 is SGHRS and CDR2 is YFSETQ. CDR3 in amino acids: CASSSERGYQETQYF. DNA for the CDR3: TGCGCCAGCAGTTCGGAGCGGGGATACCAAGAGACCCAGTACTTC. The whole variable domain, remainder taken from reference TRBV5-1 and TRBJ2-5, is KAGVTQTPRYLIKTRGQQVTLSCSPISGHRSVSWYQQTPGQGLQFLFEYFSETQRNKGNFPGRFSGRQFSNSRSEMNVSTLELGDSALYLCASSSERGYQETQYFGPGTRLLVL.

This clonotype was seen at least ten times. The rearrangement joins TRBV7-6 to TRBJ2-3; D gene uncertain. Germline V gene sequence: CDR1 SGHVS, CDR2 FNYEAQ. The CDR3 spans 14 residues. Trimming stripped 2 bases from V and 4 bases from J, with 10 bases between. The CDR3 DNA is TGTGCCAGCAGCTTAATTTCGGGCCCAGATACGCAGTATTTT. The encoded protein is CASSLISGPDTQYF.

The chain carries TRBV20-1 and TRBJ2-3, with D possibly TRBD2 on 5 matching bases. V was pared by 3 bases and J by 0 bases, with 13 bases between. The CDR3 has 15 amino acids. Germline assignment: CDR1 DFQATT and CDR2 SNEGSKA (reference sequence). CDR3 DNA: TGCAGTGCTAGGAGGAGGAAACCTAGCACAGATACGCAGTATTTT. It yields the protein CSARRRKPSTDTQYF.

This clonotype turned up a few times. The rearrangement uses TRBV7-2 and TRBJ2-1, with unresolved D. Trimming stripped 4 bases from V and 15 bases from J, with 13 bases between. Per the germline V gene, CDR1 is SGHTA and CDR2 is FQGNSA. The CDR3 loop spans 11 amino acids. The CDR3 nucleotides read TGTGCCAGCAGCTCCTTGGCAAGGCTGTTCTTC. This sequence encodes CASSSLARLFF.

This clonotype has a handful of counts. The chain employs TRBV29-1 and TRBJ2-3; TRBD2 matches at 15 bases. The CDR3 is made up of 16 amino acids. J lost 2 bases, V lost 1 base, and 1 base had no gene match. The germline V gene encodes CDR1 SQVTM and CDR2 ANQGSEA. CDR3 coding DNA: TGCAGCGTTGAAGGGACTAGCGGGAGGGCCACAGATACGCAGTATTTT. Residues: CSVEGTSGRATDTQYF.

The rearrangement uses TRBV30 and TRBJ2-2, with 7 positions matching TRBD2. The V gene's germline CDR1 is GTSNPN and CDR2 SVGIG (reference sequence). The junction had 6 bases not matched to a gene; V was cut back by 0 bases and J by 5 bases. This CDR3 is 15 amino acids long. The CDR3 loop reads CAWSVFGLGTGELFF. The DNA of the CDR3 is TGTGCCTGGAGTGTCTTCGGACTAGGGACCGGGGAGCTGTTTTTT. Looking up the rest from reference TRBV30 and TRBJ2-2 gives the full variable domain: SQTIHQWPATLVQPVGSPLSLECTVEGTSNPNLYWYRQAAGRGLQLLFYSVGIGQISSEVPQNLSASRPQDRQFILSSKKLLLSDSGFYLCAWSVFGLGTGELFFGEGSRLTVL.

This clonotype has more than one count but fewer than ten. The V and J genes are TRBV18 and TRBJ1-1; D is unresolved. V shed 0 bases and J shed 2 bases, with 10 bases lying between them. CDR3 length: 15 amino acids. CDR1 and CDR2 (germline): KGHSH, LQKENI. The CDR3 spells CASSPPWTANTEAFF. CDR3 in DNA: TGTGCCAGCTCACCACCGTGGACGGCCAACACTGAAGCTTTCTTT.

There are many counts of this clonotype. This chain links TRBV25-1 with TRBJ1-3; no firm D call. The CDR3 has 14 amino acids. Trimming removed 2 bases from V and 4 bases from J, with 9 bases in between. CDR1 is MGHDK, CDR2 SYGVNS, per germline. The CDR3 DNA is TGTGCCAGCAGTGAACCGGCGACCGGAAACACCATATATTTT. Its protein product is CASSEPATGNTIYF.

The rearrangement links TRBV6-2 or TRBV6-3 to TRBJ2-3; D could derive from TRBD1 or TRBD2 (5 bases each). The CDR3 runs to 14 residues. Trimming removed 4 bases at V and 8 bases at J, with 16 bases between. The germline V gene encodes CDR1 MNHEY and CDR2 SVGEGT. The CDR3 spells CASSSGTQWGTQYF. In DNA, the CDR3 is TGTGCCAGCAGTTCCGGGACCCAATGGGGTACGCAGTATTTT.

The table lists this clonotype with a few counts. The chain combines TRBV5-1 with TRBJ2-7; 8 nucleotides agree with TRBD1. The CDR3 sequence is 15 residues long. Per germline, CDR1 SGHRS and CDR2 YFSETQ. Trimming cost V 4 bases and J 1 base; bases outside gene matches: 7. The CDR3 nucleotides read TGCGCCAGCAGCCTTTTAGGGACAGGATCCTACGAGCAGTACTTC. This encodes CASSLLGTGSYEQYF.

This clonotype was counted many times. Here the CDR3 DNA reads TGTGCCAGCTCCTATGACGGACAGGGCGGTCAGCCCCAGCATTTT. Protein product: CASSYDGQGGQPQHF. The V and J genes are TRBV9 and TRBJ1-5, with 8 bases fitting TRBD1. Germline lookup yields CDR1 SGDLS and CDR2 YYNGEE. Trimming cost V 7 bases and J 6 bases; bases outside gene matches: 12. The CDR3 has 15 residues.

The CDR3 protein is CASSYPSGLGVRGNEQFF. The CDR3, as DNA: TGTGCCAGCAGTTACCCCTCTGGCCTAGGGGTAAGAGGGAATGAGCAGTTCTTC. The chain uses TRBV6-2 or TRBV6-3 and TRBJ2-1, with D perhaps TRBD1 or TRBD2 (5 bases each). CDR1 and CDR2 from the germline V gene are MNHEY and SVGEGT. The CDR3 loop spans 18 amino acids. Trimming stripped 2 bases from V and 7 bases from J, with 24 bases between.

J is TRBJ2-5 and V is TRBV21-1; TRBD2 is the table's D call, not checked against the DNA. TRBV21-1 counts as a pseudogene. This CDR3 region has 16 residues. CDR3 bases: TGTGCCAGCAGCAAACAGAGGAGGAGGATCCAAGAGACCCAGTACTTC. Its translation: CASSKQRRRIQETQYF.

This clonotype was picked up many times. The genes are TRBV29-1 and TRBJ1-1; D remains ambiguous. Germline-derived CDR1 and CDR2 are SQVTM and ANQGSEA. V lost 1 base and J lost 1, with 13 bases in between. The CDR3 is 15 amino acids. CDR3 amino acids: CSVEGQRGKNTEAFF. The CDR3 bases are TGCAGCGTTGAAGGGCAGCGTGGGAAGAACACTGAAGCTTTCTTT.

There are many counts of this clonotype. The rearrangement uses TRBV11-2 and TRBJ2-1, with 10 bases aligning to TRBD2. CDR3 length: 16 amino acids. CDR1 is SGHAT and CDR2 is FQNNGV in the germline V gene. V lost 5 bases, J lost 9 bases, and 13 bases stayed unmatched. The CDR3 reads CASSPSLAGSPPEQFF. The CDR3 nucleotides read TGTGCCAGCAGCCCCTCACTAGCGGGATCGCCACCTGAGCAGTTCTTC.

This clonotype was counted only a few times. V usage is TRBV7-3 and J usage is TRBJ2-2; 7 nucleotides line up with TRBD1. The trim removed 5 bases at V and 5 bases at J, leaving 5 bases unmatched. CDR1 is SGHTA, CDR2 FQGTGA, per germline. The CDR3 has 14 residues. The CDR3 DNA follows: TGTGCCAGCAGCAGGGACAGTATGACCGGGGAGCTGTTTTTT. Translating it yields CASSRDSMTGELFF.

The chain is built from TRBV20-1 and TRBJ2-3, with TRBD1 identical over 7 bases. The CDR3 length is 15 residues. The J segment lost 0 bases and the V segment lost 1 base, leaving 4 bases of the junction unmatched. Germline V lookup: CDR1 DFQATT, CDR2 SNEGSKA (reference sequence). The CDR3 is CSARAQGLSTDTQYF. CDR3 coding DNA: TGCAGTGCTAGAGCACAGGGGCTCAGCACAGATACGCAGTATTTT.

This clonotype was picked up a small number of times. J is TRBJ2-1 and V is TRBV11-2; D might be TRBD1 (6 bases). This CDR3 contains 13 residues. Germline loops: CDR1 SGHAT, CDR2 FQNNGV. Trimming cost V 4 bases and J 4 bases, with 8 bases left between them. As DNA, the CDR3 is TGTGCCAGCAGCTCGGACAGATACAATGAGCAGTTCTTC. It specifies CASSSDRYNEQFF.